This TCR beta chain was identified in a study of blood T cell repertoires in COVID-19. Turning to the study itself: Sites in the United States, Italy and Spain provided acute and convalescent COVID-19 samples. T cells, B-cell-depleted T cells, or PBMCs provided the cDNA or gDNA that served as material.

This clone appeared a few times. CDR1 and CDR2 from the germline V gene are KGHDR and SFDVKD. The length of the CDR3 is 14 residues. Trimming cost V 4 bases and J 7 bases, with 13 bases left between them. Original processing methods: By means of reference gene primer amplification, nucleated cell counts were estimated. Clones were read by immunoSEQ multiplex PCR, and TCRdb kept only the in-frame ones, dropping some. From that table come the V and J calls and clone size; the DNA was used to work out D and trimming. This sample has roughly 40,000 clones; around 80% occur once, and the top ten carry around a fifth.

Sequences were obtained from peripheral blood. The chain links TRBV24-1 to TRBJ1-5; D perhaps matches TRBD1 (5 bases). This clonotype was sampled from a man aged 65-85 years with acute or convalescent COVID-19. CDR3 amino acids: CATSDTAWGQPQHF. The CDR3 DNA reads TGTGCCACCAGTGACACCGCCTGGGGCCAGCCCCAGCATTTT.